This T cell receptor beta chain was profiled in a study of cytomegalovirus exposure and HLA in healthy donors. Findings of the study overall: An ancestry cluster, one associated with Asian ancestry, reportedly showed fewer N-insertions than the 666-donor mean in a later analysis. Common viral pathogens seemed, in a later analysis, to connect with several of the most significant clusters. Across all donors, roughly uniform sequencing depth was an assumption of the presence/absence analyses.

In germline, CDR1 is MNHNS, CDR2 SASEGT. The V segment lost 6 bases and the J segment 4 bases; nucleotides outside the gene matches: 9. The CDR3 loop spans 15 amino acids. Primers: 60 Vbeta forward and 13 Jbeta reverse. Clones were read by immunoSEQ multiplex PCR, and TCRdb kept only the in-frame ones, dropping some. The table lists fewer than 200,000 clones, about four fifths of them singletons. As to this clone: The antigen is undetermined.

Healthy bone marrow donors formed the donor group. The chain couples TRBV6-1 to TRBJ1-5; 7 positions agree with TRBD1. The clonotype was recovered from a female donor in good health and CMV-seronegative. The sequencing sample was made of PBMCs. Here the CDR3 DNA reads TGTGCCAGCAGGGGGATTGGGACAGCAAATCAGCCCCAGCATTTT. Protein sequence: CASRGIGTANQPQHF.